In this sample, the clone carrying this TCR beta chain turned up a few times. As yet, its antigen is unknown. This sample was taken from a study of beta chain features in type 1 diabetes. Study observations and caveats: VDJ junctions in type 1 diabetes patients carried more deletions and fewer insertions. Moderate but significant shortening of TCRB CDR3s was recorded in all four CD4+ subsets from Type 1 diabetes patients. For TCRB rearrangement, an influence of HLA type remained unresolved here.

Reverse transcription of all isolated RNA meant that expressed TCRB transcripts were sequenced. The data were produced by immunoSEQ multiplex PCR, yet TCRdb's version contains in-frame clones alone and is incomplete. Of roughly 160,000 clones in the sample, 6% to 9% were seen once. The germline V gene has CDR1 GTSNPN and CDR2 SVGIG (reference sequence). The junction had 26 bases not matched to a gene; V was cut back by 7 bases and J by 8 bases. The CDR3 covers 18 residues. Sequenced: central memory CD4+ T cells from blood. J is TRBJ1-2 and V is TRBV30, with 9 bases that match TRBD1. This TCR was recovered from a man between 18 and 29 years old with type 1 diabetes. The CDR3 is CASRTGASGVLVRSGYTF. For the CDR3, the DNA is TGTGCCTCCCGGACAGGGGCTTCGGGAGTTTTGGTCAGAAGCGGCTACACCTTC.